This TCR beta chain was sequenced during a study of T cell responses to AZD1222 COVID-19 vaccine. The protocol was immunoSEQ multiplex PCR, while the TCRdb copy is restricted to in-frame clones and leaves out a portion. The table shows 90,000 to 95,000 clones, with approximately 90% occurring only once. Of note for this clone: Its antigen remains unidentified.

Study-wide results and caveats: Vaccine-related CD4 TCRs covered spike, predominating at 160-218 and 743-854. Clonal diversity was possibly underestimated; the donors were predominantly white British and more often female.

Per germline, CDR1 SGHRS and CDR2 YFSETQ. CDR3 length: 15 amino acids. V shed 0 bases and J shed 0 bases, with 9 bases lying between them. This chain links TRBV5-1 with TRBJ1-1; possible D gene TRBD1, 5 bases. This sequence originates from an adult in good health. The material sequenced was peripheral blood, taken on day 0 of AZD1222 vaccination. The CDR3 nucleotides are TGCGCCAGCAGCTTGGATGGACAACTGAACACTGAAGCTTTCTTT. Amino acid sequence: CASSLDGQLNTEAFF.